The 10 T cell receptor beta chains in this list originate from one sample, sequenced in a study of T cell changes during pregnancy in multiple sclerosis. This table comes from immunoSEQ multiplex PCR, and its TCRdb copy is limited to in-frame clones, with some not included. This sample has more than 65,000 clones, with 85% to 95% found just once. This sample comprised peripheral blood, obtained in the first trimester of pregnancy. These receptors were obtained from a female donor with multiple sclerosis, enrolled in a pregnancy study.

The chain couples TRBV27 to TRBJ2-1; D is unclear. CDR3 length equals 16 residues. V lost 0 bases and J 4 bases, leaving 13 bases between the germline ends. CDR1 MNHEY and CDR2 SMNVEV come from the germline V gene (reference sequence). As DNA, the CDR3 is TGTGCCAGCAGTTTATCGCTTGGAAGAGGATACAATGAGCAGTTCTTC. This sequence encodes CASSLSLGRGYNEQFF.

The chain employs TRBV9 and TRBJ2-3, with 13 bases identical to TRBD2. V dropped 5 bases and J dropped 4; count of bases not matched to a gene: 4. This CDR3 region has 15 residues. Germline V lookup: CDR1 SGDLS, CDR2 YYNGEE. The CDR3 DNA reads TGTGCCAGCAGTGTACTAGCGGGGGGGGCAGATACGCAGTATTTT. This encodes CASSVLAGGADTQYF.

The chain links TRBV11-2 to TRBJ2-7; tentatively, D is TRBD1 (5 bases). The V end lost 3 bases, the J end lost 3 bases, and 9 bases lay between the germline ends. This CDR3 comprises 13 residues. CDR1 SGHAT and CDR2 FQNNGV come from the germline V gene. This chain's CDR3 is CASSFLTGYEQYF. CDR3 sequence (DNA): TGTGCCAGCAGCTTCTTAACAGGCTACGAGCAGTACTTC.

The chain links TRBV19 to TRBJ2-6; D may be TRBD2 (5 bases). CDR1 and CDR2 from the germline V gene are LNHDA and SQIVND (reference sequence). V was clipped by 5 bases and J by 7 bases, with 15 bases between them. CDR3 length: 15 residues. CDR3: CASSATAVGANVLTF. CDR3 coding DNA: TGTGCCAGTAGTGCCACAGCGGTTGGTGCCAACGTCCTGACTTTC.

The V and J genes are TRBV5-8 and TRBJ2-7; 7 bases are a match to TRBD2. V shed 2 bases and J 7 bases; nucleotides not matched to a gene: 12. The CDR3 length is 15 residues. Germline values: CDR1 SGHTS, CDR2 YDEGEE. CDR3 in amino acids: CASSFERTQAGEQYF. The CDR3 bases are TGTGCCAGCAGCTTTGAAAGGACCCAAGCGGGAGAGCAGTACTTC.

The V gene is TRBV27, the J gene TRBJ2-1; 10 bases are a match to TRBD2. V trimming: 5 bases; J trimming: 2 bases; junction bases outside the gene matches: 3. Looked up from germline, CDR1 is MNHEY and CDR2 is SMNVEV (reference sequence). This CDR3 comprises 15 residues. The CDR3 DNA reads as TGTGCCAGCAGTGAGGGACTAGCGCCCTACAATGAGCAGTTCTTC. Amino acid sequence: CASSEGLAPYNEQFF.

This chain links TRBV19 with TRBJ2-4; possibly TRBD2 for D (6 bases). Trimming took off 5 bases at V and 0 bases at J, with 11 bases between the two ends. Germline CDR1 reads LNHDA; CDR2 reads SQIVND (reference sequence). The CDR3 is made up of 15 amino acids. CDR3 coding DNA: TGTGCCAGTAGTGGGGGACTTCTAGCCAAAAACATTCAGTACTTC. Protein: CASSGGLLAKNIQYF.

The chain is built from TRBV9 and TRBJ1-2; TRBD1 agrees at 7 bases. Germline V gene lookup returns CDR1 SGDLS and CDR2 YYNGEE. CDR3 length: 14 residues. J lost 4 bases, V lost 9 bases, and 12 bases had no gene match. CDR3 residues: CATAPTGLFYGYTF. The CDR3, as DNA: TGTGCCACCGCCCCGACAGGGCTCTTCTATGGCTACACCTTC.

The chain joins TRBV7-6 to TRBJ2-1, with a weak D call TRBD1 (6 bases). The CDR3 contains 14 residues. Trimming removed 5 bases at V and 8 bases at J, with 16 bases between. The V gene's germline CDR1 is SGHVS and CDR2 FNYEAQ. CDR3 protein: CASSHSPGHHEQFF. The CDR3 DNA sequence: TGTGCCAGCAGCCATTCCCCGGGACACCATGAGCAGTTCTTC.

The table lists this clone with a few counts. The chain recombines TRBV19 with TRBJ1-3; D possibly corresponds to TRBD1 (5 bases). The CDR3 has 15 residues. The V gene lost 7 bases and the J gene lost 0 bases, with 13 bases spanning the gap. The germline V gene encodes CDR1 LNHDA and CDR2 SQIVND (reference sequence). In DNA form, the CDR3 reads TGTGCCAGTAAGGACAACTCAATCTCTGGAAACACCATATATTTT. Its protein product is CASKDNSISGNTIYF.